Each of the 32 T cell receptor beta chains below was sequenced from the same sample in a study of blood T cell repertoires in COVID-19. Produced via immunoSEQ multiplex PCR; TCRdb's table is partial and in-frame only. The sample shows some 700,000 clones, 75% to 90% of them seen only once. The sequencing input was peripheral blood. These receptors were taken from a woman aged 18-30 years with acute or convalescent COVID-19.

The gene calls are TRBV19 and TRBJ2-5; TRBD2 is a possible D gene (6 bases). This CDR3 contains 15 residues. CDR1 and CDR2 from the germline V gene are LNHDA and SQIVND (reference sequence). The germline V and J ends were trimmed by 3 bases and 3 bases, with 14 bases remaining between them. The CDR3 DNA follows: TGTGCCAGTAGTATTTTTCCGGGAGCGAAAGAGACCCAGTACTTC. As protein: CASSIFPGAKETQYF.

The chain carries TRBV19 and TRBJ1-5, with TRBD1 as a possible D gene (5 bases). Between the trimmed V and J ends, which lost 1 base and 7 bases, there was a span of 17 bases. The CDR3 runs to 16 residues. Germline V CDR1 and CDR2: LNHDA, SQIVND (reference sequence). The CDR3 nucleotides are TGTGCCAGTAGTATAGTTATCGGGCAGGGCTACCAGCCCCAGCATTTT. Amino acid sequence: CASSIVIGQGYQPQHF.

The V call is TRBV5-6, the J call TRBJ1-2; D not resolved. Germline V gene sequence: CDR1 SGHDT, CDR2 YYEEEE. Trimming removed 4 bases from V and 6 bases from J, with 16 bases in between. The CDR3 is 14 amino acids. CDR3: CASSRRAGPHGYTF. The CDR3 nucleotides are TGTGCCAGCAGCCGGAGGGCGGGCCCACATGGCTACACCTTC.

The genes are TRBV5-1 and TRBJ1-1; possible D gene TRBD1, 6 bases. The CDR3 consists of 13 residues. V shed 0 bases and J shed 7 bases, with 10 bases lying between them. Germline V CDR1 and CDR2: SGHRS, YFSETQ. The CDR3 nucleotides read TGCGCCAGCAGCTTGGGAGGGGGATATGAAGCTTTCTTT. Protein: CASSLGGGYEAFF.

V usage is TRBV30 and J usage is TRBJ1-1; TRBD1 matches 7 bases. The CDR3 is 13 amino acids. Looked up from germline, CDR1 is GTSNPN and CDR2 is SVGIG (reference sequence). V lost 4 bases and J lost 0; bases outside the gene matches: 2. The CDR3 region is CAWTTGMNTEAFF. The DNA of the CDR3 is TGTGCCTGGACGACAGGGATGAACACTGAAGCTTTCTTT.

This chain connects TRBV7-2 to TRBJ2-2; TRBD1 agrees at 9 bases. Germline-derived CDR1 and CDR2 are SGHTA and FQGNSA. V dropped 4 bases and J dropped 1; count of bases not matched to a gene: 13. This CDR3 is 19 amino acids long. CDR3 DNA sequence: TGTGCCAGCAGCTCGCCACCTCGGACAGGGGTCAAGAACACCGGGGAGCTGTTTTTT. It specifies CASSSPPRTGVKNTGELFF. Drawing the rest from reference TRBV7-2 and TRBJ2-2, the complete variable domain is GAGVSQSPSNKVTEKGKDVELRCDPISGHTALYWYRQSLGQGLEFLIYFQGNSAPDKSGLPSDRFSAERTGGSVSTLTIQRTQQEDSAVYLCASSSPPRTGVKNTGELFFGEGSRLTVL.

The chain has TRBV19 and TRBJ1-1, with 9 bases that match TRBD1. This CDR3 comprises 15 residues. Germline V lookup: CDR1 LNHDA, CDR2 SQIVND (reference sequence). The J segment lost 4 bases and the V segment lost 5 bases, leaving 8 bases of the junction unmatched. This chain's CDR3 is CASSPGQGILTEAFF. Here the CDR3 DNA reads TGTGCCAGTAGTCCGGGACAGGGAATACTCACTGAAGCTTTCTTT.

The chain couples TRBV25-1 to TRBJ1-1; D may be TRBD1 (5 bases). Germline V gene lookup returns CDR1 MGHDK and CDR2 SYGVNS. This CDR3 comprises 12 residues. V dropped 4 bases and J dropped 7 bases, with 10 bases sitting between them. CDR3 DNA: TGTGCCAGCAGTGCTTCGGGGGTTGAAGCTTTCTTT. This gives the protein CASSASGVEAFF.

This chain's CDR3 is CASSQTKDRPNTEAFF. In DNA, the CDR3 is TGTGCCAGCAGTCAGACCAAGGACAGGCCGAACACTGAAGCTTTCTTT. The chain uses TRBV6-2 or TRBV6-3 and TRBJ1-1, with TRBD1 matching 7 bases. CDR3 length equals 16 residues. The ends lost 5 bases at V and 1 base at J; junction bases unmatched: 10. The V gene's germline CDR1 is MNHEY and CDR2 SVGEGT.

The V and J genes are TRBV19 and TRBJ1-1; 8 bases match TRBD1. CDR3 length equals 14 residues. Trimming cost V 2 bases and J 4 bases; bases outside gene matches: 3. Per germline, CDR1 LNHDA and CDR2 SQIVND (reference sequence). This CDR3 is CASSIQGASTEAFF. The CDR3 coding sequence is TGTGCCAGTAGTATACAGGGGGCAAGCACTGAAGCTTTCTTT. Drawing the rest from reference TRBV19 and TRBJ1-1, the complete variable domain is DGGITQSPKYLFRKEGQNVTLSCEQNLNHDAMYWYRQDPGQGLRLIYYSQIVNDFQKGDIAEGYSVSREKKESFPLTVTSAQKNPTAFYLCASSIQGASTEAFFGQGTRLTVV.

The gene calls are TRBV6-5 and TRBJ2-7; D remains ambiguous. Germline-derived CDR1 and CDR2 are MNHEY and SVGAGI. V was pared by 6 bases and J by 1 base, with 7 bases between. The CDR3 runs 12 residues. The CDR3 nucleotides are TGTGCCAGCAGATCAATTTCCTACGAGCAGTACTTC. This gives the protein CASRSISYEQYF.

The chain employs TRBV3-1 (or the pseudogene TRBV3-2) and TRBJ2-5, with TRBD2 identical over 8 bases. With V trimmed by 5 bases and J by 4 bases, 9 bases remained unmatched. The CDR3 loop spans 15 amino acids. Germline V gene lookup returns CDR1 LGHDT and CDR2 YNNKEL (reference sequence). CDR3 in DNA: TGTGCCAGCAGCGTTCGGGGGGGGTCGAGAGAGACCCAGTACTTC. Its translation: CASSVRGGSRETQYF.

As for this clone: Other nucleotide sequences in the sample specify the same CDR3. The CDR3 region is CATSDPRNTEAFF. The CDR3 nucleotides are TGTGCCACCAGTGATCCCAGAAACACTGAAGCTTTCTTT. V and J are TRBV24-1 and TRBJ1-1; unclear D gene. Per the germline V gene, CDR1 is KGHDR and CDR2 is SFDVKD. The CDR3 consists of 13 residues. The V end was cut by 3 bases, the J end by 2 bases, with 6 bases between.

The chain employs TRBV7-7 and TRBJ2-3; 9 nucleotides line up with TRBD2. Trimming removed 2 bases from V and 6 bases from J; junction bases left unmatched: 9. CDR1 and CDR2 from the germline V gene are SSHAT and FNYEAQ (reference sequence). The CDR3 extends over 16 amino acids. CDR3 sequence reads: CASSLYERGELDTQYF. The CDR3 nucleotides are TGTGCCAGCAGCTTATACGAGCGGGGGGAATTGGATACGCAGTATTTT.

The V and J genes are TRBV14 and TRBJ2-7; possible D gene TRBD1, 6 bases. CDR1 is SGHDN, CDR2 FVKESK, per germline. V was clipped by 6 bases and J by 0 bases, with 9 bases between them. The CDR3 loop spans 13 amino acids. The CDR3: CASRKDSSYEQYF. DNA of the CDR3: TGTGCCAGCAGAAAGGACAGCTCCTACGAGCAGTACTTC. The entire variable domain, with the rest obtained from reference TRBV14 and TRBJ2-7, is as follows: EAGVTQFPSHSVIEKGQTVTLRCDPISGHDNLYWYRRVMGKEIKFLLHFVKESKQDESGMPNNRFLAERTGGTYSTLKVQPAELEDSGVYFCASRKDSSYEQYFGPGTRLTVT.

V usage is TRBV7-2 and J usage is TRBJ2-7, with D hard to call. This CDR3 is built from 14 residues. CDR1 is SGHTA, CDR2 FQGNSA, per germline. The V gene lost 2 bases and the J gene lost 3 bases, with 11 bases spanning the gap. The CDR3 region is CASSLIHIYYEQYF. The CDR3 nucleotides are TGTGCCAGCAGCTTAATCCACATTTACTACGAGCAGTACTTC. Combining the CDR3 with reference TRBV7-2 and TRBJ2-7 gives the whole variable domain GAGVSQSPSNKVTEKGKDVELRCDPISGHTALYWYRQSLGQGLEFLIYFQGNSAPDKSGLPSDRFSAERTGGSVSTLTIQRTQQEDSAVYLCASSLIHIYYEQYFGPGTRLTVT.

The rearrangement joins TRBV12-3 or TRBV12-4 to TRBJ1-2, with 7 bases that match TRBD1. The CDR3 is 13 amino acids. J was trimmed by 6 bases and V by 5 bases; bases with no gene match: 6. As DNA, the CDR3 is TGTGCCAGCAGTCAGGGGGGTGTTCATGGCTACACCTTC. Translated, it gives CASSQGGVHGYTF.

CDR3 in amino acids: CAVNRGHSTDTQYF. The DNA for the CDR3 is TGTGCCGTAAACAGGGGCCATAGCACAGATACGCAGTATTTT. The V and J genes are TRBV6-5 and TRBJ2-3; 7 bases match TRBD1. Per germline, CDR1 MNHEY and CDR2 SVGAGI. V was clipped by 11 bases and J by 0 bases; unmatched bases: 8. The CDR3 contains 14 residues.

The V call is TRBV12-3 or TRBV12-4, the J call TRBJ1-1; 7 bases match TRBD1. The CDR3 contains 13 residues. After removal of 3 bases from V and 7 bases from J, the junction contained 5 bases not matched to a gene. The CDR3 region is CASSFTTGDEAFF. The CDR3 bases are TGTGCCAGCAGTTTTACTACAGGGGATGAAGCTTTCTTT.

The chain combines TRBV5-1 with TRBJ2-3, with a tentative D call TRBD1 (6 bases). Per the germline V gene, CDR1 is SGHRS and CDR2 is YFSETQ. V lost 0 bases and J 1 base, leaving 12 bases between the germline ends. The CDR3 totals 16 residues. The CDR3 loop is CASSLAGDLGTDTQYF. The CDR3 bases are TGCGCCAGCAGCTTGGCAGGGGATTTGGGCACAGATACGCAGTATTTT.

The CDR3 sequence: CASSGPSEGGVRGYTF. CDR3 nucleotide sequence: TGTGCCAGCAGTGGTCCCTCGGAGGGTGGAGTCCGTGGCTACACCTTC. The chain links TRBV6-1 to TRBJ1-2; D remains ambiguous. The V gene lost 4 bases and the J gene lost 7 bases, with 22 bases spanning the gap. Germline CDR1 MNHNS, CDR2 SASEGT. This CDR3 region has 16 residues.

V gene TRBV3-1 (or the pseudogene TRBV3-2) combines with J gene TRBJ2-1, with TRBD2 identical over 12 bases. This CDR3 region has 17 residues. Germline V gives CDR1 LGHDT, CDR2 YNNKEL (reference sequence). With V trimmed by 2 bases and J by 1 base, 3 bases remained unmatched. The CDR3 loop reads CASSQQTSGGSYNEQFF. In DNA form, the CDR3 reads TGTGCCAGCAGCCAACAGACTAGCGGGGGATCCTACAATGAGCAGTTCTTC.

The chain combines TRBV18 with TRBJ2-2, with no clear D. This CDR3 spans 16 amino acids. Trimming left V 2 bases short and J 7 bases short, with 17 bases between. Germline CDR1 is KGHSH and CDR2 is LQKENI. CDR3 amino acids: CASSPESGMDVGELFF. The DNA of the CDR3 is TGTGCCAGCTCACCAGAGTCAGGAATGGATGTCGGGGAGCTGTTTTTT.

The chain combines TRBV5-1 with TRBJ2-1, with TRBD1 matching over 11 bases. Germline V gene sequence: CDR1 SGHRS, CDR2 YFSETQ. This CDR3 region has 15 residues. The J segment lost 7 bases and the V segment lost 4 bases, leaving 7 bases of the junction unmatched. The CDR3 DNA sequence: TGCGCCAGCAGCCACTCCCGGGACAGGGGGAATGAGCAGTTCTTC. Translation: CASSHSRDRGNEQFF.

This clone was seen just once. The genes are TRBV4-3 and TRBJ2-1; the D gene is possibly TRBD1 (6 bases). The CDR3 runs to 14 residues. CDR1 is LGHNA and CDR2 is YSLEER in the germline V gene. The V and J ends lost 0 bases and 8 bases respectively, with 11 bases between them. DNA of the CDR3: TGCGCCAGCAGCCAAGATCTGAGGGGGTATGAGCAGTTCTTC. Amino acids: CASSQDLRGYEQFF.

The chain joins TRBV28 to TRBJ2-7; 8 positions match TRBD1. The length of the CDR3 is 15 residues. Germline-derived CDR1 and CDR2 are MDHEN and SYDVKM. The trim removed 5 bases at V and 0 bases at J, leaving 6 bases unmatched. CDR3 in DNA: TGTGCCAGCAGTCTGAGACAGGGGAACTCCTACGAGCAGTACTTC. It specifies CASSLRQGNSYEQYF. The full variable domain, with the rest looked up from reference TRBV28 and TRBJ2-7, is DVKVTQSSRYLVKRTGEKVFLECVQDMDHENMFWYRQDPGLGLRLIYFSYDVKMKEKGDIPEGYSVSREKKERFSLILESASTNQTSMYLCASSLRQGNSYEQYFGPGTRLTVT.

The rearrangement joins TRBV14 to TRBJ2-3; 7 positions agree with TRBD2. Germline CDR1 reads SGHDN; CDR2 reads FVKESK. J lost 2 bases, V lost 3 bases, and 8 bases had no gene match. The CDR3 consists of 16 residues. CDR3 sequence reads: CASSQEQTSFTDTQYF. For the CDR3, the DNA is TGTGCCAGCAGCCAGGAACAGACTAGCTTCACAGATACGCAGTATTTT. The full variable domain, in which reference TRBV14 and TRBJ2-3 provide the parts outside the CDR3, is EAGVTQFPSHSVIEKGQTVTLRCDPISGHDNLYWYRRVMGKEIKFLLHFVKESKQDESGMPNNRFLAERTGGTYSTLKVQPAELEDSGVYFCASSQEQTSFTDTQYFGPGTRLTVL.

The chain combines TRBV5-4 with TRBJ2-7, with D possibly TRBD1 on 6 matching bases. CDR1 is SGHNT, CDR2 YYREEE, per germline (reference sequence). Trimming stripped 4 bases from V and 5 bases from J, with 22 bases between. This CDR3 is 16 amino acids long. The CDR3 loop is CASSKVPGAKSHEQYF. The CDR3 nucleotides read TGTGCCAGCAGCAAAGTACCAGGGGCCAAGAGCCACGAGCAGTACTTC.

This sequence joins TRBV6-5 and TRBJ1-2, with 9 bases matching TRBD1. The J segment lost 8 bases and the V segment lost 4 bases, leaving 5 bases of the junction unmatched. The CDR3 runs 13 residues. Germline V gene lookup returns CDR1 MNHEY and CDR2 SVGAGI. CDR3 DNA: TGTGCCAGCAGTTTCAGGACAGGGGAAGGCTACACCTTC. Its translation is CASSFRTGEGYTF.

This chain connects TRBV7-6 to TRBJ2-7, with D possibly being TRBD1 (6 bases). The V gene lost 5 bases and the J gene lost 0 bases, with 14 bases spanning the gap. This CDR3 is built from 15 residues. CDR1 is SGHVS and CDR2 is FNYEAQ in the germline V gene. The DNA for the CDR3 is TGTGCCAGCAGCCCTGACGGGACAAGCTCCTACGAGCAGTACTTC. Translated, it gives CASSPDGTSSYEQYF.

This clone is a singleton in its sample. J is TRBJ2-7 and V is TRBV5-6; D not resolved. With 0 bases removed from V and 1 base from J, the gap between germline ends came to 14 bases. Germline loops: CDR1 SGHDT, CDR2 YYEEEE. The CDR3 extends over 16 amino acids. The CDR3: CASSLAGFRRSYEQYF. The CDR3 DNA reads TGTGCCAGCAGCTTGGCCGGATTCCGGCGGTCCTACGAGCAGTACTTC.

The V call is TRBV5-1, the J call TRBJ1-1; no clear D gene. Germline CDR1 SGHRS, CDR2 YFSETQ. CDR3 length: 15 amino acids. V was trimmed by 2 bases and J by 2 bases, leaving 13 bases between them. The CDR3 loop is CASSFLGLGNTEAFF. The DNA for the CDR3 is TGCGCCAGCAGCTTTCTAGGTCTCGGCAACACTGAAGCTTTCTTT.